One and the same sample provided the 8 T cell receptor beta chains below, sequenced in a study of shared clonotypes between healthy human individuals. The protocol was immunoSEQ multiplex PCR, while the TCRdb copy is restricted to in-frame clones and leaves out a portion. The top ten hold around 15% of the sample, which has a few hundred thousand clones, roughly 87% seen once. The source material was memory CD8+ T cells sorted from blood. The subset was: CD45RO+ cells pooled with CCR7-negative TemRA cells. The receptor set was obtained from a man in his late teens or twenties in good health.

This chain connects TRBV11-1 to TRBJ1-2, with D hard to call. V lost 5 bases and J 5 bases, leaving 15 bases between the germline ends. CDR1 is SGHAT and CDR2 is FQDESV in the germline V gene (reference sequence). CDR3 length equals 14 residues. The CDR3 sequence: CASSPLEPRYGYTF. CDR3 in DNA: TGTGCCAGCAGCCCATTGGAACCCCGGTATGGCTACACCTTC. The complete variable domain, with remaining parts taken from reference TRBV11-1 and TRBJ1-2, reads EAEVAQSPRYKITEKSQAVAFWCDPISGHATLYWYRQILGQGPELLVQFQDESVVDDSQLPKDRFSAERLKGVDSTLKIQPAELGDSAMYLCASSPLEPRYGYTFGSGTRLTVV.

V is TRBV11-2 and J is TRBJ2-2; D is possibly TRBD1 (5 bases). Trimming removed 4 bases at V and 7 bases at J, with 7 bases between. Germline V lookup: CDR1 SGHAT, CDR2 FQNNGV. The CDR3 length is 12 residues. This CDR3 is CASSSTGGELFF. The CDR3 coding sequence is TGTGCCAGCAGCTCTACAGGCGGGGAGCTGTTTTTT.

The CDR3 nucleotides are TGTGCCAGCAGCTTAGTGGGCGGGGGAGAGACCCAGTACTTC. This translates into CASSLVGGGETQYF. The J gene is TRBJ2-5, the V gene TRBV11-2, with 7 bases identical to TRBD2. V was clipped by 1 base and J by 4 bases; unmatched bases: 3. Germline V gene lookup returns CDR1 SGHAT and CDR2 FQNNGV. This CDR3 comprises 14 residues.

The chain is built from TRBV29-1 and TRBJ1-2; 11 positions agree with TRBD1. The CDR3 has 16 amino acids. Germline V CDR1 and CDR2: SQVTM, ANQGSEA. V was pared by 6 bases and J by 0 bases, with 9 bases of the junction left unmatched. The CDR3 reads CSVRGTGGNPNYGYTF. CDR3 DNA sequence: TGCAGCGTCCGTGGGACAGGGGGAAACCCTAACTATGGCTACACCTTC.

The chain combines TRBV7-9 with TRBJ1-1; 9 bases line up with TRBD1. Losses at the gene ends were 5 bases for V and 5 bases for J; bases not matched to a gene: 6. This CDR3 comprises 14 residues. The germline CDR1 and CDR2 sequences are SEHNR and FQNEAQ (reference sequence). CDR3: CASSRDRGITEAFF. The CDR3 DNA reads TGTGCCAGCAGCCGCGACAGGGGGATTACTGAAGCTTTCTTT.

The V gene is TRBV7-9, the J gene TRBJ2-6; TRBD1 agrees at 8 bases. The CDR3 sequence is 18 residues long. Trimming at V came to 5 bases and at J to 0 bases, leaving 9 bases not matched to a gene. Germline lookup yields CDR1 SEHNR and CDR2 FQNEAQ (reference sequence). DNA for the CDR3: TGTGCCAGCAGCACTACCGGGACAGGATACTCTGGGGCCAACGTCCTGACTTTC. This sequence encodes CASSTTGTGYSGANVLTF.

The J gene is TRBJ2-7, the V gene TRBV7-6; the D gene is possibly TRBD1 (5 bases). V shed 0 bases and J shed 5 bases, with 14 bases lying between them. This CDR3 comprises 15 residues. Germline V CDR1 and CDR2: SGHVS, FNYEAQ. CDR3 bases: TGTGCCAGCAGCTTAGCATTTAGGGGCGCGGACGAGCAGTACTTC. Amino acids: CASSLAFRGADEQYF. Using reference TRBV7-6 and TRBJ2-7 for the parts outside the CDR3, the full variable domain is GAGVSQSPRYKVTKRGQDVALRCDPISGHVSLYWYRQALGQGPEFLTYFNYEAQQDKSGLPNDRFSAERPEGSISTLTIQRTEQRDSAMYRCASSLAFRGADEQYFGPGTRLTVT.

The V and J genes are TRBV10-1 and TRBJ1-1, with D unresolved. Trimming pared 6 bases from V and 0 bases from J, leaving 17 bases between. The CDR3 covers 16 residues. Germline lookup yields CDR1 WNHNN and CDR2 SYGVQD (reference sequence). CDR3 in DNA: TGCGCCAGCAGCGCGGCGGGCAGGACTATGAACACTGAAGCTTTCTTT. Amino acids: CASSAAGRTMNTEAFF.